Following are 6 T cell receptor beta chains from one sample sequenced in a study of T cells after yellow fever vaccination. In TCRdb, the 5' RACE reads were re-called with MiXCR into one record per CDR3 protein. The sample includes about 350,000 distinct CDR3 sequences, about 4% seen only once; the top ten take around 23%. The source material was PBMCs, sampled 5 days after the yellow fever booster vaccination. These receptor sequences come from a man aged 18 to 29 who received the YFV17D yellow fever vaccine.

This clonotype appeared a few times. The chain carries TRBV9 and TRBJ2-7; D is ambiguous. CDR3 length: 9 amino acids. CDR1 and CDR2 (germline): SGDLS, YYNGEE. Trimming took off 6 bases at V and 8 bases at J, with 6 bases between the two ends. The chain's CDR3 is CASKAQQYF. The CDR3 nucleotides read TGTGCCAGCAAAGCTCAGCAGTACTTC.

This clonotype has only a few counts. The chain couples TRBV7-2 to TRBJ1-1; the D gene is possibly TRBD1 (6 bases). Trimming took 1 base from V and 7 from J, leaving 16 bases between them. The germline V gene has CDR1 SGHTA and CDR2 FQGNSA. The CDR3 covers 15 residues. CDR3 sequence: CASSLGITGMREAFF. Here the CDR3 DNA reads TGTGCCAGCAGCTTAGGGATAACAGGGATGCGTGAAGCTTTCTTT.

The chain combines TRBV18 with TRBJ2-7; no definite D call. Trimming took 2 bases from V and 7 from J, leaving 15 bases between them. The germline V gene has CDR1 KGHSH and CDR2 LQKENI. The CDR3 has 14 residues. The CDR3, as DNA: TGTGCCAGCTCACCAGGTCAGGTCCCGTGGGAGCAGTACGTC. Its protein product is CASSPGQVPWEQYV.

This sequence joins TRBV19 and TRBJ2-3; 7 bases agree with TRBD2. CDR1 and CDR2 from the germline V gene are LNHDA and SQIVND (reference sequence). The CDR3 consists of 14 residues. J gave up 6 bases and V 1 base, and 4 bases lay outside the gene matches. CDR3 DNA sequence: TGTGCCAGTAGTATAGCCTGGGGAGGGGATACGCAGTATTTT. It is translated as CASSIAWGGDTQYF.

This clonotype was observed a handful of times. This sequence joins TRBV4-3 and TRBJ2-3; 10 bases align to TRBD2. After removal of 4 bases from V and 2 bases from J, the junction contained 6 bases not matched to a gene. This CDR3 is built from 16 residues. The germline V gene encodes CDR1 LGHNA and CDR2 YSLEER. Here the CDR3 reads CASSLGLAELTDTQYF. In DNA, the CDR3 is TGCGCCAGCAGCCTAGGACTAGCGGAGCTCACAGATACGCAGTATTTT.

This clonotype was detected a few times. The chain carries TRBV20-1 and TRBJ2-7; TRBD1 might be the D (9 bases). The CDR3 loop spans 18 amino acids. V lost 4 bases and J 2 bases, leaving 27 bases between the germline ends. Germline V gene lookup returns CDR1 DFQATT and CDR2 SNEGSKA (reference sequence). CDR3 region: CSAIYRGPYGLAPYEQYV. CDR3 bases: TGCAGTGCTATCTACAGGGGGCCCTATGGACTAGCCCCCTACGAGCAGTACGTC.